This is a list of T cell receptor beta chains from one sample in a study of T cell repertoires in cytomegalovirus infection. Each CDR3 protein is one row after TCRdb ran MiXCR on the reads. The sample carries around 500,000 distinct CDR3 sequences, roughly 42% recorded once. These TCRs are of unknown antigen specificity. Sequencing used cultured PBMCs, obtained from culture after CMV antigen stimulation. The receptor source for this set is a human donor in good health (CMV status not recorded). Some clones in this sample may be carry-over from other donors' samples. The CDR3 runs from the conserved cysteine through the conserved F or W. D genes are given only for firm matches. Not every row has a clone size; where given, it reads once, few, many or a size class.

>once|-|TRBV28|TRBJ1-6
TGTGCCAGCAGTTTTCCCGGCAGGGGTAATTCACCCCTCCACTTT
CASSFPGRGNSPLHF
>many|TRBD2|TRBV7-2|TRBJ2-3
TGTGCCAGCAGCCGCGGGGGAAACGGAGATACGCAGTATTTT
CASSRGGNGDTQYF
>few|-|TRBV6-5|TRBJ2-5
TGTGCCAGCAGTTACTCGAGGGCAGGTGGGGGATTGGTCAAGACCCAGTACTTC
CASSYSRAGGGLVKTQYF
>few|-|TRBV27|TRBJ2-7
TGTGCCAGCAGCCGACGGGGACGGAACACCTACGAGCAGTACTTC
CASSRRGRNTYEQYF
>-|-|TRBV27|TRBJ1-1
TGTGCCAGCAGTCCTGGACGAATCACTGAAGCTTTCTTT
CASSPGRITEAFF
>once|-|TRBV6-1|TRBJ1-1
TGTGCCAGCAGTGAAGCGCAAGGGGGGGGTAGAGCTTTCTTT
CASSEAQGGGRAFF
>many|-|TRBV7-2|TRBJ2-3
TGTGCCAGCAGCCCCGCGACTAGTATTAGTCCAGATACGCAGTATTTT
CASSPATSISPDTQYF
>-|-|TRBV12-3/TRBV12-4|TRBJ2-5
TGTGCCAGCAGCGTCCGGGACCAAGAGACCCAGTACTTC
CASSVRDQETQYF
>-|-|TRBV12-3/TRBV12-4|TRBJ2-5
TGTGCCAGCAGTCCCCCGCAGCGAAGGGAGACCCAGTACTTC
CASSPPQRRETQYF
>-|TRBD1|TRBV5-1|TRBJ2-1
TGCGCCAGTAGACCGGGACAGGGACTAAATGAGCAGTTCTTC
CASRPGQGLNEQFF
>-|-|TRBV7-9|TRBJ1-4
TGTGCCAGCAGCTTAGCGGGAATCACCGCGGAAAAACTGTTTTTT
CASSLAGITAEKLFF
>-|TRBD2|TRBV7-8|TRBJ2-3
TGTGCCACGTCACTAGCGGGGGGTCGGGATACGCAGTATTTT
CATSLAGGRDTQYF
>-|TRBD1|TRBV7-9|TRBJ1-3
TGTGCCAGCAGCTACCAGGGGGCGGATGGAAACACCATATATTTT
CASSYQGADGNTIYF
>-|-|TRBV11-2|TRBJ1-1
TGTGCCAGCAGCTCCAGACTAGGCAGCACTGAAGCTTTCTTT
CASSSRLGSTEAFF
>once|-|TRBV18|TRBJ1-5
TGTGCCAGCTCACCAACTAGCGGTCAGGGGCTTCCCCAGCATTTT
CASSPTSGQGLPQHF
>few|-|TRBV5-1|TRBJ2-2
TGCGCCAGCAGCCGCGGAGTACTTACTACCCGCGAGGAGCTGTTTTTT
CASSRGVLTTREELFF